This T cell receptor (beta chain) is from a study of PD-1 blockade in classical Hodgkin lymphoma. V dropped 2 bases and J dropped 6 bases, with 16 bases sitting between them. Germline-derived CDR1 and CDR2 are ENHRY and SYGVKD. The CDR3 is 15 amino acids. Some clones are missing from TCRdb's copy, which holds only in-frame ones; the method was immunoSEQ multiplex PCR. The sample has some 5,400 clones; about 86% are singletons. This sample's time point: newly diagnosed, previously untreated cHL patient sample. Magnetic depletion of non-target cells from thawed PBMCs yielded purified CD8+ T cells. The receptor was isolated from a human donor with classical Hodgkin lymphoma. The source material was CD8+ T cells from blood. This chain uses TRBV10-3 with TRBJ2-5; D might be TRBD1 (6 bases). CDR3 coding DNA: TGTGCCATCAGTGAGCCTCGACAGGTTATGAAGACCCAGTACTTC. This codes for CAISEPRQVMKTQYF.